This T cell receptor (beta chain) was sequenced in a study of blood T cell repertoires in COVID-19 (dated by TCRdb to 2018 to 2020). Background for the entire study: Collaborator samples came from the United States, Italy and Spain and covered acute and convalescent phases of COVID-19. The prospective study material was composed of cDNA or gDNA derived from T cells, B-cell-depleted T cells, or PBMCs. Deeply sampled blood TCRbeta repertoires from subjects exposed to, actively infected with, or recovered from COVID-19 were included in the dataset. The repertoires were made available in a free public database intended to serve as a resource for research on the immune response to SARS-CoV-2. The samples were drawn from the first 160 participants of the ongoing ImmuneRACE study and from 950 to 1,500 subjects provided by 6 global collaborators. The sample metadata nearly always contained a de-identified subject ID, COVID-19 status, age in years and sex. Where HLA class I and class II types were available, the types were taken from metadata supplied by the sample provider, not from assay-based typing.

As for this clone: Its antigen remains unidentified. One base away there is no much larger clone; base qualities are not given.

The germline V gene encodes CDR1 MDHEN and CDR2 SYDVKM. The CDR3 starts with the cysteine, ends with the phenylalanine, and has 15 residues. The DNA shown is the 45-base CDR3, in frame from base 1. V and J are truncated by 4 bases and 1 base respectively, leaving an intervening sequence of 13 bases. Points the paper makes about the study in general: Clinical and demographic metadata were provided uncurated, with the amount varying by source and participant.

In the prospective study, participants were roughly 18 to 100 years old, resided in 24 geographic areas of the United States, and were enrolled through a virtual design. Cohort assignment in the prospective study relied on participant-reported clinical history from a screening survey and a study questionnaire. For ImmuneRACE Cohort 3, a participant was defined as recovered based on two consecutive negative NP/OP PCR tests, clearance by a healthcare professional, or resolution of symptoms. Mobile phlebotomists in the prospective study collected whole blood, serum and a nasopharyngeal or oropharyngeal swab from every participant. Additional blood draws and questionnaires over an approximately two-month period could optionally be provided by prospective study participants. Before DNA extraction, blood samples from the prospective study were shipped at room temperature or frozen. The immunoSEQ Assay, a bias-controlled multiplex PCR, was used to amplify TCRbeta CDR3 regions from genomic DNA. The paper's data handling went like this. Nucleated cell counts per sample were estimated from amplification of reference gene primers within the assay. To quantify the absolute abundance of each unique TCRbeta CDR3 rearrangement, sequence reads were collapsed and filtered. For each sample, productive Simpson clonality was calculated as the square root of Simpson's diversity index across productive rearrangements. This immuneACCESS table, as held by TCRdb, lists in-frame sequences with V and J called but not all clones. Of the missing ones, under half trace to an unresolved V gene in checked studies; the others have no known cause. V and J calls plus clone size are reproduced from that table; the DNA served to infer D and trimming. Present in this sample are 150,000 to 200,000 clones, around 80% of which were seen just once. The ten largest account for 5% to 6% of the sample.

The sequence derives from a middle-aged man who had recovered from COVID-19. Sequences were obtained from PBMCs or T cells enriched from blood (not recorded which). Recombination connected TRBV28 to TRBJ1-1, with the D gene call left open. Read as DNA, the sequence is TGTGCCAGCAGTTCCTACGCGATGTGGAACACTGAAGCTTTCTTT. Its translation reads: CASSSYAMWNTEAFF.